The clone carrying this TCR beta chain was recorded at least ten times. RNA served as the template for amplifying TCR beta CDR3 regions. HTBI-primed RT-PCR formed the first round, and a multiplex PCR formed the second. MiXCR, run by TCRdb on the multiplex PCR reads, gives a single entry per CDR3 protein. The sample includes roughly 500,000 distinct CDR3 sequences, around 14% of them seen just once. This specimen belongs to a study of Graves' ophthalmopathy and Graves' hyperthyroidism. Germline-derived CDR1 and CDR2 are DFQATT and SNEGSKA (reference sequence). V shed 0 bases, J shed 6 bases, and the junction held 3 bases outside the gene matches. The length of the CDR3 is 14 residues.

The chain is built from TRBV20-1 and TRBJ2-2; 8 bases agree with TRBD2. The clonotype comes from a woman aged 30 to 39 with Graves' ophthalmopathy. Sequencing was performed on blood. CDR3 nucleotides: TGCAGTGCTAGAGATCGGGAGGGTTCCGGGGAGCTGTTTTTT. It yields the protein CSARDREGSGELFF.